This passage covers 25 T cell receptor beta chains from one sample sequenced in a study of OX40 agonist ivuxolimab in advanced cancers. TCRdb keeps only in-frame clones here, not all; method: immunoSEQ multiplex PCR. The sample lists about 58,000 clones; approximately 87% were seen once. The source was CD4+ or CD8+ T cells sorted from blood, collected in a trial of the OX40 agonist ivuxolimab. These receptors came from an adult with an advanced solid tumor such as melanoma, head and neck, liver or kidney cancer.

The J gene is TRBJ1-2, the V gene TRBV19; D is perhaps TRBD1 (5 bases). Looked up from germline, CDR1 is LNHDA and CDR2 is SQIVND (reference sequence). V was shortened by 7 bases and J by 2 bases, with 17 bases between the two germline ends. The CDR3 runs 15 residues. The CDR3 nucleotides are TGTGCCAGTAATCCCGACGGACGGGGGAACTATGGCTACACCTTC. This translates into CASNPDGRGNYGYTF.

CDR3 in amino acids: CASSLAEWVAGYTF. CDR3 DNA: TGTGCCAGCAGCTTAGCGGAATGGGTAGCTGGCTACACCTTC. V gene TRBV7-9 combines with J gene TRBJ1-2; D unclear. V lost 0 bases, J lost 7 bases, and 12 bases lay in between. The germline V gene has CDR1 SEHNR and CDR2 FQNEAQ (reference sequence). The CDR3 is 14 residues long.

The table lists this clone with a count of one. In DNA, the CDR3 is TGTGCCAGCTCACCAGACAGGTACTCTGGAAACACCATATATTTT. Protein sequence: CASSPDRYSGNTIYF. This chain connects TRBV18 to TRBJ1-3; perhaps TRBD1 as D (6 bases). V dropped 2 bases and J dropped 0 bases, with 8 bases sitting between them. This CDR3 contains 15 residues. CDR1 and CDR2 from the germline V gene are KGHSH and LQKENI.

This clone was picked up one time. The chain is built from TRBV19 and TRBJ1-4; TRBD1 is a possible D gene (6 bases). Trimming pared 6 bases from V and 5 bases from J, leaving 10 bases between. Germline loops: CDR1 LNHDA, CDR2 SQIVND (reference sequence). The CDR3 contains 13 residues. The CDR3 DNA follows: TGTGCCAGTAGGGGACACCGGAATGAAAAACTGTTTTTT. It yields the protein CASRGHRNEKLFF.

V gene TRBV28 combines with J gene TRBJ2-3; D is perhaps TRBD1 (7 bases). Between the trimmed V and J ends, which lost 4 bases and 3 bases, there was a span of 17 bases. The CDR3 covers 16 residues. Per germline, CDR1 MDHEN and CDR2 SYDVKM. The CDR3 loop reads CASSSRQGLATDTQYF. The CDR3 DNA is TGTGCCAGCAGTTCGCGACAGGGCCTAGCGACAGATACGCAGTATTTT. Variable domain in full (rest from reference TRBV28 and TRBJ2-3): DVKVTQSSRYLVKRTGEKVFLECVQDMDHENMFWYRQDPGLGLRLIYFSYDVKMKEKGDIPEGYSVSREKKERFSLILESASTNQTSMYLCASSSRQGLATDTQYFGPGTRLTVL.

The chain recombines TRBV4-3 with TRBJ1-5; TRBD1 agrees at 10 bases. Germline assignment: CDR1 LGHNA and CDR2 YSLEER. Unmatched junction bases numbered 6, after V lost 3 bases and J lost 10 bases. The CDR3 consists of 14 residues. CDR3 sequence: CASSHGQGEGPQHF. In DNA form, the CDR3 reads TGCGCCAGCAGCCATGGACAGGGGGAAGGACCCCAGCATTTT.

This chain links TRBV6-5 with TRBJ1-3; possibly TRBD1 for D (5 bases). Trimming pared 5 bases from V and 0 bases from J, leaving 8 bases between. Germline CDR1 is MNHEY and CDR2 is SVGAGI. The CDR3 length is 14 residues. The CDR3 DNA reads as TGTGCCAGCAGTGGGACGAGCTCTGGAAACACCATATATTTT. It codes for CASSGTSSGNTIYF.

The chain joins TRBV10-3 to TRBJ2-7; D not certain. Trimming stripped 6 bases from V and 1 base from J, with 13 bases between. The CDR3 contains 14 residues. CDR1 is ENHRY, CDR2 SYGVKD, per germline. CDR3 coding DNA: TGTGCCATCAGCCCAAAAGACGGGTCCTACGAGCAGTACTTC. This encodes CAISPKDGSYEQYF.

The chain carries TRBV28 and TRBJ2-7, with D tentatively TRBD1 (5 bases). Germline values: CDR1 MDHEN, CDR2 SYDVKM. The CDR3 is 15 amino acids. Trimming pared 2 bases from V and 9 bases from J, leaving 20 bases between. CDR3 nucleotide sequence: TGTGCCAGCAGTTTAAGAGCAGGGATGGGCTTGGGGCAGTACTTC. Protein: CASSLRAGMGLGQYF.

V gene TRBV30 combines with J gene TRBJ2-7; D call uncertain. With 0 bases removed from V and 1 base from J, the gap between germline ends came to 10 bases. CDR1 GTSNPN and CDR2 SVGIG come from the germline V gene (reference sequence). The CDR3 loop spans 14 amino acids. CDR3 bases: TGTGCCTGGAGTGTGTCTGTAGTTTCCTACGAGCAGTACTTC. This encodes CAWSVSVVSYEQYF.

Only a few counts were recorded for this clone. The chain has TRBV28 and TRBJ2-4; D uncertain. This CDR3 region has 13 residues. Germline-derived CDR1 and CDR2 are MDHEN and SYDVKM. Deletions cut 7 bases from V and 7 bases from J, with 14 bases between. The CDR3 nucleotides read TGTGCCAGCAACCGTCCCCAGGTTAACATTCAGTACTTC. Its protein is CASNRPQVNIQYF.

This clone was observed a handful of times. The chain couples TRBV19 to TRBJ2-2; D is perhaps TRBD2 (5 bases). Deletions cut 10 bases from V and 7 bases from J, with 25 bases between. Germline CDR1 and CDR2: LNHDA and SQIVND (reference sequence). The CDR3 is 16 amino acids. The CDR3 sequence is CATKPAGGLSSGELFF. For the CDR3, the DNA is TGTGCCACCAAACCGGCGGGCGGCCTCTCAAGCGGGGAGCTGTTTTTT.

The V call is TRBV6-5, the J call TRBJ2-5; maybe TRBD2 (5 bases). CDR1 and CDR2 (germline): MNHEY, SVGAGI. Trimming pared 0 bases from V and 5 bases from J, leaving 10 bases between. The CDR3 has 14 amino acids. CDR3 amino acids: CASSYSYGGETQYF. DNA for the CDR3: TGTGCCAGCAGTTACTCGTACGGAGGTGAGACCCAGTACTTC.

This clone has a handful of counts. This rearrangement joins TRBV6-5 to TRBJ1-1; D may be TRBD1 (6 bases). The germline CDR1 and CDR2 sequences are MNHEY and SVGAGI. This CDR3 spans 14 amino acids. V was pared by 6 bases and J by 1 base, with 12 bases between. For the CDR3, the DNA is TGTGCCAGCAGACCAGGGGAGGCGAACACTGAAGCTTTCTTT. Translation: CASRPGEANTEAFF.

The chain carries TRBV19 and TRBJ1-5; D is uncertain. CDR3 size: 12 residues. CDR1 is LNHDA and CDR2 is SQIVND in the germline V gene (reference sequence). V lost 5 bases to trimming and J lost 7 bases, with 9 bases between them. The CDR3 coding sequence is TGTGCCAGTAGTTGGGGTAAGCAGCCCCAGCATTTT. Residues: CASSWGKQPQHF.

V gene TRBV6-1 combines with J gene TRBJ2-5, with D unclear. Trimming took 1 base from V and 4 from J, leaving 1 base between them. Germline V gives CDR1 MNHNS, CDR2 SASEGT. The CDR3 extends over 11 amino acids. CDR3 sequence (DNA): TGTGCCAGCAGTGAAGTAGAGACCCAGTACTTC. Translated, it gives CASSEVETQYF.

There are a few counts of this clone. The chain has TRBV2 and TRBJ1-1; D is perhaps TRBD1 (5 bases). V shed 4 bases and J shed 3 bases, with 12 bases lying between them. CDR1 is SNHLY and CDR2 is FYNNEI in the germline V gene. The CDR3 runs 14 residues. CDR3 DNA: TGTGCCAGCAGTGTCGAGGGGAGGGACACTGAAGCTTTCTTT. Translated, it gives CASSVEGRDTEAFF.

This chain uses TRBV5-4 with TRBJ1-1, with a tentative D call TRBD1 (5 bases). Deletions cut 6 bases from V and 0 bases from J, with 21 bases between. CDR1 is SGHNT, CDR2 YYREEE, per germline (reference sequence). This CDR3 is 17 amino acids long. CDR3 in amino acids: CASIQPPRDHMNTEAFF. The CDR3 DNA is TGTGCCAGCATCCAGCCCCCCAGGGACCACATGAACACTGAAGCTTTCTTT.

The chain employs TRBV19 and TRBJ2-6; D is ambiguous. V lost 0 bases and J 3 bases, leaving 9 bases between the germline ends. The CDR3 totals 16 residues. The germline gives CDR1 LNHDA, CDR2 SQIVND (reference sequence). The CDR3 nucleotides read TGTGCCAGTAGTATAGAATTTGGGTTTGGGGCCAACGTCCTGACTTTC. Translated, it gives CASSIEFGFGANVLTF.

CDR3 bases: TGTGCCAGCAGCGCGGACAGGGCGTACGGGGCCAACGTCCTGACTTTC. Encoded protein: CASSADRAYGANVLTF. V and J are TRBV5-4 and TRBJ2-6; TRBD1 aligns across 8 bases. The junction had 7 bases not matched to a gene; V was cut back by 4 bases and J by 4 bases. The germline V gene has CDR1 SGHNT and CDR2 YYREEE (reference sequence). The CDR3 runs to 16 residues.

The J gene is TRBJ2-3, the V gene TRBV21-1. TRBV21-1 counts as a pseudogene. The CDR3 has 14 residues. The chain's CDR3 is CATPPGDLTDTQYF. The CDR3 DNA sequence: TGTGCCACGCCTCCCGGGGACCTCACAGATACGCAGTATTTT.

Written as DNA, the CDR3 is TGCGCCAGCAGCTTCGGGGGGCGCTCAGATACGCAGTATTTT. Its translation is CASSFGGRSDTQYF. The V gene is TRBV5-1, the J gene TRBJ2-3; TRBD2 is a possible D gene (7 bases). Trimming took 2 bases from V and 4 from J, leaving 11 bases between them. This CDR3 region has 14 residues. From germline, CDR1 is SGHRS and CDR2 YFSETQ.

The sample holds one count of this clone. The chain has TRBV18 and TRBJ2-7, with 7 positions matching TRBD1. Looked up from germline, CDR1 is KGHSH and CDR2 is LQKENI. This CDR3 spans 13 amino acids. V was clipped by 2 bases and J by 7 bases; unmatched bases: 5. The CDR3 nucleotides read TGTGCCAGCTCACCAGGGGGACAGAAGGAGCAGTACTTC. Protein product: CASSPGGQKEQYF.

This chain joins TRBV18 and TRBJ2-7; 7 bases map to TRBD1. The CDR3 runs 14 residues. The ends lost 6 bases at V and 4 bases at J; junction bases unmatched: 9. Germline-derived CDR1 and CDR2 are KGHSH and LQKENI. CDR3: CASSTTGVGYEQYF. The CDR3 coding sequence is TGTGCCAGCTCGACAACAGGGGTCGGGTACGAGCAGTACTTC.

The CDR3 loop is CAWSTAQHF. In nucleotides, the CDR3 is TGTGCCTGGTCGACCGCCCAGCATTTT. J is TRBJ1-5 and V is TRBV30, with no clear D. This CDR3 is 9 amino acids long. In germline, CDR1 is GTSNPN, CDR2 SVGIG (reference sequence). The ends were cut back, 5 bases at V and 11 bases at J, with 7 bases in the middle.